This note documents a single T cell receptor beta chain sequence. The sample is drawn from a study of blood T cells in healthy people across ages. The second PCR ran roughly 7 to 12 cycles with a sample-barcoded 5' primer and J-beta primers. TCRdb ran MiXCR on the 5' RACE reads and lists one entry per CDR3 protein. The sample comprises some 1.8 million distinct CDR3 sequences, 39% of which are singletons, and more than 20% rests with the top ten. This CDR3 spans 15 amino acids. The V and J ends lost 4 bases and 8 bases, in that order; junction bases with no gene match: 12. Germline CDR1 SGHRS, CDR2 YFSETQ.

Specimen: blood. This chain uses TRBV5-1 with TRBJ2-1; 7 bases line up with TRBD1. This receptor was obtained from a human donor in good health. The CDR3 here is CASSSGTAPGDEQFF. In nucleotides, the CDR3 is TGCGCCAGCAGCAGTGGGACAGCGCCAGGCGATGAGCAGTTCTTC.